These T cell receptor beta chains were read from a single sample in a study of blood T cell repertoires in COVID-19. TCRdb's table, derived via immunoSEQ multiplex PCR, lists solely in-frame clones and lacks some. The repertoire includes over 25,000 clones, about 91% of them detected once, and under 2.5% sits in the top ten. Sequenced sample: peripheral blood. All receptors derive from a man aged 50-59 years with active COVID-19. Each CDR3 is given with its conserved first and last residue. The order of the fields is V gene, J gene, D gene, clone size, CDR3 protein, CDR3 DNA. The D gene is left open where the match is weak. Size values are once, few and many counts, or a class for expanded clones, and some rows have none.

TRBV5-1	TRBJ2-7	.	.	CASSPGAGSSYEQYF	TGCGCCAGCAGCCCCGGCGCGGGAAGCTCCTACGAGCAGTACTTC
TRBV7-9	TRBJ2-1	TRBD2	.	CASRRAGGAYNEQFF	TGTGCCAGCAGGAGAGCGGGAGGGGCCTACAATGAGCAGTTCTTC
TRBV19	TRBJ1-2	TRBD1	.	CASSIHPTGGYGYTF	TGTGCCAGTAGTATCCACCCGACAGGGGGCTATGGCTACACCTTC
TRBV29-1	TRBJ2-7	.	.	CSVEIGGHPYEQYF	TGCAGCGTTGAGATTGGCGGACACCCCTACGAGCAGTACTTC
TRBV19	TRBJ2-1	TRBD2	.	CASSGRLADSYNEQFF	TGTGCCAGTAGTGGTAGACTAGCGGACTCCTACAATGAGCAGTTCTTC
TRBV30	TRBJ1-2	TRBD1	.	CAWQTGGAYGYTF	TGTGCCTGGCAAACAGGGGGCGCTTATGGCTACACCTTC
TRBV6-5	TRBJ2-7	.	.	CASSYSRGPTYEQYF	TGTGCCAGCAGTTACTCGAGAGGGCCCACCTACGAGCAGTACTTC
TRBV5-1	TRBJ1-1	.	.	CASSLNGGNTEAFF	TGCGCCAGCAGCTTAAACGGGGGGAACACTGAAGCTTTCTTT
TRBV5-4	TRBJ2-1	TRBD2	.	CASSSPTGGPGQFF	TGTGCCAGCAGCTCCCCCACGGGAGGGCCGGGGCAGTTCTTC
TRBV2	TRBJ2-6	TRBD1	.	CASLLGQGLYGANVLTF	TGTGCCAGCCTTCTGGGACAGGGGTTGTACGGGGCCAACGTCCTGACTTTC
TRBV19	TRBJ1-1	.	.	CASIFRGITSEAFF	TGTGCCAGTATATTTCGGGGAATAACATCTGAAGCTTTCTTT
TRBV9	TRBJ2-7	.	.	CASSVEPQYEQYF	TGTGCCAGCAGCGTAGAACCCCAGTACGAGCAGTACTTC
TRBV19	TRBJ1-3	.	few	CAGSPAGSGNTIYF	TGTGCCGGGAGTCCGGCGGGCTCTGGAAACACCATATATTTT
TRBV5-1	TRBJ2-1	TRBD2	.	CASSLPASGEQFF	TGCGCCAGCAGCCTACCCGCTAGCGGCGAGCAGTTCTTC
TRBV5-1	TRBJ2-2	.	.	CASSRLAQSNTGELFF	TGCGCCAGCAGCCGCCTGGCTCAATCGAACACCGGGGAGCTGTTTTTT
TRBV12-3/TRBV12-4	TRBJ2-1	.	.	CASSLGGVNEQFF	TGTGCCAGCAGTTTAGGGGGGGTCAATGAGCAGTTCTTC
TRBV15	TRBJ2-7	.	once	CATSRERDHTYEQYF	TGTGCCACCAGCAGAGAGCGGGACCACACCTACGAGCAGTACTTC
TRBV7-2	TRBJ1-1	TRBD1	.	CASSLGTGREAFF	TGTGCCAGCAGCTTAGGGACAGGGAGGGAAGCTTTCTTT
TRBV21-1	TRBJ1-6	.	once	CASSTRQVNSPLHF	TGTGCCAGCAGCACACGACAGGTTAATTCACCCCTCCACTTT
TRBV21-1	TRBJ1-2	.	.	CASSNPGLHGYTF	TGTGCCAGCAGCAATCCAGGGTTGCATGGCTACACCTTC
TRBV27	TRBJ2-2	TRBD1	.	CASRKTGLGTGELFF	TGTGCCAGCCGCAAGACAGGGCTGGGCACCGGGGAGCTGTTTTTT
TRBV3-1/TRBV3-2	TRBJ1-1	.	.	CASSQVPGNTEAFF	TGTGCCAGCAGCCAAGTTCCGGGGAACACTGAAGCTTTCTTT
TRBV5-4	TRBJ2-7	TRBD2	once	CASSLQREATYEQYF	TGTGCCAGCAGCCTACAGCGGGAGGCCACCTACGAGCAGTACTTC
TRBV5-1	TRBJ2-1	TRBD2	.	CASSRATSGRDFTYNEQFF	TGCGCCAGCAGCCGAGCTACTAGCGGGAGGGATTTTACCTACAATGAGCAGTTCTTC
TRBV20-1	TRBJ2-7	.	.	CSASFSGRDYEQYF	TGCAGTGCTAGTTTTAGCGGACGTGATTACGAGCAGTACTTC
TRBV3-1/TRBV3-2	TRBJ2-1	TRBD2	.	CASSQDLRGGPYNEQFF	TGTGCCAGCAGCCAAGATTTGCGGGGGGGCCCCTACAATGAGCAGTTCTTC
TRBV28	TRBJ1-6	TRBD1	few	CASKKGDSLITLHF	TGTGCCAGCAAGAAGGGGGACAGTCTGATTACCCTCCACTTT
TRBV29-1	TRBJ2-7	TRBD1	.	CSVAGTGGPYEQYF	TGCAGCGTTGCCGGGACAGGGGGTCCCTACGAGCAGTACTTC
TRBV6-5	TRBJ2-3	.	.	CASSYSKRVTDTQYF	TGTGCCAGCAGTTACTCAAAGCGTGTCACAGATACGCAGTATTTT
TRBV7-6	TRBJ1-6	.	.	CASSSTGHTNSPLHF	TGTGCCAGCAGCAGCACGGGACACACAAATTCACCCCTCCACTTT
TRBV12-3/TRBV12-4	TRBJ1-1	.	.	CASSFSGAEAFF	TGTGCCAGCAGTTTCAGCGGCGCTGAAGCTTTCTTT
TRBV6-4	TRBJ2-1	TRBD2	.	CASSDVAGHNNEQFF	TGTGCCAGCAGTGACGTAGCGGGGCATAACAATGAGCAGTTCTTC
TRBV10-2	TRBJ2-1	TRBD2	.	CASSEFGRTSGTHEQFF	TGCGCCAGCAGTGAATTCGGTCGGACTAGCGGGACTCATGAGCAGTTCTTC
TRBV9	TRBJ2-1	TRBD1	.	CASSASGTGGYNEQFF	TGTGCCAGCAGCGCCTCCGGGACAGGGGGCTACAATGAGCAGTTCTTC
TRBV11-3	TRBJ1-1	TRBD1	once	CASSLDLTGTGSSGTEAFF	TGTGCCAGCAGCTTAGATCTTACGGGGACAGGAAGTTCGGGCACTGAAGCTTTCTTT
TRBV13	TRBJ1-6	.	once	CASSLAGVSYNSPLHF	TGTGCCAGCAGCCTGGCAGGGGTTTCCTATAATTCACCCCTCCACTTT
TRBV20-1	TRBJ2-3	TRBD2	.	CSASERRAGDTDTQYF	TGCAGTGCTAGTGAGAGGCGAGCGGGGGACACAGATACGCAGTATTTT